There are many counts of the clone carrying this T cell receptor (beta chain). Its specificity is unknown. This sample stems from a study of CD8 T cells in ankylosing spondylitis. Findings of the study overall: Eight highly homologous variants made up a TCR beta motif, and this motif appeared characteristic of ankylosing spondylitis blood.

TCRdb independently ran MiXCR on the 5' RACE reads; one entry per CDR3 protein. Of 300,000 to 400,000 distinct CDR3 sequences listed, roughly 15% were seen once; the top ten hold approximately 1%. The V gene lost 4 bases and the J gene lost 1 base, with 11 bases spanning the gap. Germline V gives CDR1 SGHRS, CDR2 YFSETQ. This CDR3 is built from 15 residues. Sequencing used blood, either unsorted or a sorted T cell fraction (not recorded which). This receptor was taken from a male donor with ankylosing spondylitis or in good health (not recorded which). This chain uses TRBV5-1 with TRBJ2-2, with D perhaps matching TRBD1 (6 bases). The CDR3 spells CASSLTQGNTGELFF. CDR3 nucleotides: TGCGCCAGCAGCCTAACACAGGGGAACACCGGGGAGCTGTTTTTT. Drawing the rest from reference TRBV5-1 and TRBJ2-2, the complete variable domain is KAGVTQTPRYLIKTRGQQVTLSCSPISGHRSVSWYQQTPGQGLQFLFEYFSETQRNKGNFPGRFSGRQFSNSRSEMNVSTLELGDSALYLCASSLTQGNTGELFFGEGSRLTVL.